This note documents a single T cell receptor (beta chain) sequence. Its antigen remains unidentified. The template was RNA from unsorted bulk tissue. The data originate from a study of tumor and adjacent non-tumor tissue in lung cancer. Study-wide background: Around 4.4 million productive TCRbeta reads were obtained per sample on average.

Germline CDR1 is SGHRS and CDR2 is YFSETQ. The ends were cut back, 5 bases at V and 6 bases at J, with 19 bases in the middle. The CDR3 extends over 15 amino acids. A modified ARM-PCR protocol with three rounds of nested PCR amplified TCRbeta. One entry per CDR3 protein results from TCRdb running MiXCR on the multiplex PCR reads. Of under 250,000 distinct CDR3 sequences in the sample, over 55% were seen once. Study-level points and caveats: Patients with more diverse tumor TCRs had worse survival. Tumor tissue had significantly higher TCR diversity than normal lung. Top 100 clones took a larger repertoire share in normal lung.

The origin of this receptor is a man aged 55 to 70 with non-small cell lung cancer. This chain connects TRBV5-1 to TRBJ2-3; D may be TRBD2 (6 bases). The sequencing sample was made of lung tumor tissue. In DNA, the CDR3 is TGCGCCAGCAGGCGGGGAGTAGCGGAAGGGGATACGCAGTATTTT. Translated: CASRRGVAEGDTQYF.